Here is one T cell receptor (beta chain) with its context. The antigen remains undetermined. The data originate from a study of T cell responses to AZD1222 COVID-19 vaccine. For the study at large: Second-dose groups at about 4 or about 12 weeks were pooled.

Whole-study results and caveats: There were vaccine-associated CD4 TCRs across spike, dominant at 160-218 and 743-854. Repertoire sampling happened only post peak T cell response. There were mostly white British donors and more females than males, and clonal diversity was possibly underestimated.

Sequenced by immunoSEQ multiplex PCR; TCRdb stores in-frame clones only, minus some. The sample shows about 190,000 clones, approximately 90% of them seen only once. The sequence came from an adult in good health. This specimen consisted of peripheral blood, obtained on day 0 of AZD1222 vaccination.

The CDR3: CASSQEFGTGSNQPQHF. As DNA, the CDR3 is TGCGCCAGCAGCCAAGAATTCGGGACAGGGTCCAATCAGCCCCAGCATTTT. The chain has TRBV4-1 and TRBJ1-5; 9 bases fit TRBD1. The CDR3 spans 17 residues. Germline CDR1 and CDR2: MGHRA and YSYEKL. V shed 0 bases and J 3 bases; nucleotides not matched to a gene: 6.